The subject of this entry is one T cell receptor beta chain. Repertoires were generated with immunoSEQ multiplex PCR, while TCRdb's copy carries only in-frame clones and drops some. The sample lists about 80,000 clones, under 99% occurring once. This entry comes from a study of technical replicates of blood from several donors. Source material: T cells isolated from PBMCs. The clonotype was recovered from a human donor in good health.

CDR3 nucleotide sequence: TGTGCCAGCAGCGTAGCAGCGGGAACGACAGATACGCAGTATTTT. Amino acids: CASSVAAGTTDTQYF. This rearrangement joins TRBV9 to TRBJ2-3; 7 positions match TRBD2. The CDR3 is 15 residues long. Per the germline V gene, CDR1 is SGDLS and CDR2 is YYNGEE. J gave up 3 bases and V 0 bases, and 4 bases lay outside the gene matches.